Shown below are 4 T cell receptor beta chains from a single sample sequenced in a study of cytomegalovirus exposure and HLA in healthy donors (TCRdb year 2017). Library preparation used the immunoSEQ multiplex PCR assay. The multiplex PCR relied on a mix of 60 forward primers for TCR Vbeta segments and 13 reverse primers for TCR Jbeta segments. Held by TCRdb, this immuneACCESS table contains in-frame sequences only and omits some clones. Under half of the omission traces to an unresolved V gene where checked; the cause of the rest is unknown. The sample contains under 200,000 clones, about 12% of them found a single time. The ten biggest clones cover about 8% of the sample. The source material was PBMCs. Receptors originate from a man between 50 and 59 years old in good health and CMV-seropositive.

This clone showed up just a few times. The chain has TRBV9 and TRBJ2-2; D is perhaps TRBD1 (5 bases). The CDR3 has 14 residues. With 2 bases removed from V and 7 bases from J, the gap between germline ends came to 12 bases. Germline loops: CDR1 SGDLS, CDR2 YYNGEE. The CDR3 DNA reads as TGTGCCAGCAGCGTCATTCAGGGAATCGGGGAGCTGTTTTTT. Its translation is CASSVIQGIGELFF.

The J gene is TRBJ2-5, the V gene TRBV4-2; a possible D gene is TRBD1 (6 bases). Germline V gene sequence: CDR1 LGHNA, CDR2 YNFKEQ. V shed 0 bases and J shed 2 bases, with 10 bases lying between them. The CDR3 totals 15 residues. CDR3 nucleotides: TGTGCCAGCAGCCAAGAAGGTCAGGGGCAAGAGACCCAGTACTTC. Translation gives CASSQEGQGQETQYF.

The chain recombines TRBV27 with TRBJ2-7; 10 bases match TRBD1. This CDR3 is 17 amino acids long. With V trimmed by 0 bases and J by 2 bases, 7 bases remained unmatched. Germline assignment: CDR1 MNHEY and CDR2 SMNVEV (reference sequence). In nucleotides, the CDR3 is TGTGCCAGCAGTTTATCGAAGGGACAGGGGTTGACCTACGAGCAGTACGTC. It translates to CASSLSKGQGLTYEQYV.

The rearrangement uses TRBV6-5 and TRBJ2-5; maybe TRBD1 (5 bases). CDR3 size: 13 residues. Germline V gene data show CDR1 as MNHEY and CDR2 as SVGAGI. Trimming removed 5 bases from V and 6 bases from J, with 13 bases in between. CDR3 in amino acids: CASSPGSVQTQYF. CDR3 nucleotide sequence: TGTGCCAGCAGTCCAGGGTCCGTACAGACCCAGTACTTC.